This TCR beta chain was obtained from a study of blood T cell repertoires in COVID-19. Looking at the study overall: Sites in the United States, Italy and Spain provided acute and convalescent COVID-19 samples. Sample material is recorded as cDNA or gDNA derived from T cells, B-cell-depleted T cells, or PBMCs.

In the original processing: It was from reference gene primer amplification that nucleated cell counts were estimated. TCRdb keeps only in-frame clones here, not all; method: immunoSEQ multiplex PCR. V and J calls and clone size follow that table, whereas D and trimming were derived from the DNA. Of roughly 230,000 clones listed, 89% are singletons. CDR1 and CDR2 from the germline V gene are MNHNY and SVGAGI (reference sequence). Trimming took off 7 bases at V and 2 bases at J, with 8 bases between the two ends. The CDR3 runs 12 residues. The J gene is TRBJ2-5, the V gene TRBV6-6; D is uncertain. The origin of this receptor is a middle-aged woman who had recovered from COVID-19. The sequenced sample was peripheral blood. CDR3 sequence: CASTGAQETQYF. CDR3 nucleotide sequence: TGTGCCAGCACTGGAGCACAAGAGACCCAGTACTTC.